The entry below describes one T cell receptor beta chain. Its antigen is unidentified. This CDR3 has 16 residues. Germline V gene sequence: CDR1 DFQATT, CDR2 SNEGSKA (reference sequence). The data were taken from a study of T cells expressing NK-cell markers. Study in general: The eight sequenced donors comprised seven who were HCMV-seropositive and one who was seronegative.

Generation of TCR beta cDNA was performed by 5'RACE template switching incorporating UMIs. From its re-call of the 5' RACE reads, TCRdb lists each CDR3 protein once, without DNA. The data include 200,000 to 300,000 distinct CDR3 sequences; the top ten clones carry around 0.4%. General study findings and limits: The CD3+CD56-NKG2C+ fraction was also led by these clonotypes in a handful of donors. The study found dominant NKG2C+ clonotypes at about 1.0-7.5% of CD8+ T cells in about six donors.

The chain joins TRBV20-1 to TRBJ2-2; TCRdb indicates TRBD1, and absent DNA this call remains unverified. What was sequenced was blood T cells: a sorted CD56 or NKG2C T cell subset, CD4+ or CD8+ T cells, or bulk PBMC T cells (not recorded which). This clonotype was obtained from a man between 18 and 35 years old in good health. The CDR3 spells CSARDRRRPGTGELFF.